This T cell receptor (beta chain) was found in a study of control samples from healthy donors and cancer patients. This table comes from immunoSEQ multiplex PCR, and its TCRdb copy is limited to in-frame clones, with some not included. There are about 190,000 clones in the sample, with around 2% held by the top ten. Losses at the gene ends were 5 bases for V and 0 bases for J; bases not matched to a gene: 8. This CDR3 spans 18 amino acids. Per the germline V gene, CDR1 is SGHNT and CDR2 is YYREEE (reference sequence). The sample consisted of blood. The sequence was collected from a woman in her thirties in good health. V usage is TRBV5-4 and J usage is TRBJ2-6, with 10 bases matching TRBD1. The CDR3 here is CASRRGQGLTSGANVLTF. For the CDR3, the DNA is TGTGCCAGCAGACGGGGACAGGGGCTAACCTCTGGGGCCAACGTCCTGACTTTC.